This T cell receptor beta chain was observed in a study of CD4 T cells in relation to SARS-CoV-2 and coronaviruses. Study as a whole: The negative reference was HIV-1 Nef peptide pool or peptide-free culture.

Details on this clone: Its antigen is currently unknown.

Before the COVID-19 pandemic, during about 2010-2018, CD4+ T cells were taken from unexposed donors. CD4+ T cells were isolated from the cells after more than nine days of culture. Only in-frame clones appear in the TCRdb table, and some are missing; sequencing was by immunoSEQ multiplex PCR. The sample shows some 29,000 clones, about 70% of them seen only once. V was pared by 1 base and J by 4 bases, with 7 bases between. The CDR3 runs to 13 residues. The chain joins TRBV12-3 or TRBV12-4 to TRBJ1-2; D is unclear. The sequencing sample was made of CD4+ T cells from PBMCs, cultured in vitro. The TCR sequence derives from a human donor in good health. This CDR3 reads CASSLEQAYGYTF. The CDR3 DNA reads as TGTGCCAGCAGTTTAGAGCAGGCCTATGGCTACACCTTC.